These T cell receptor beta chains were read from a single sample in a study of blood T cell repertoires in COVID-19. The data were produced by immunoSEQ multiplex PCR, yet TCRdb's version contains in-frame clones alone and is incomplete. The sample lists about 35,000 clones, about 91% occurring once. Sequenced input: peripheral blood. Every receptor here comes from a human donor in a cohort sampled during active COVID-19. CDR3s leave out the opening cysteine and the closing phenylalanine or tryptophan. The order of the fields is clone size, J gene, V gene, D gene, CDR3 protein. A D gene is named only where the DNA matches it firmly. Size is omitted from some rows. Given values are once, few, many or a class for expanded clones.

NA | TRBJ1-2 | TRBV7-9 | TRBD1 | ASSSNGGDRGEYSYGYT
NA | TRBJ1-3 | TRBV6-1 | TRBD1 | ASSERFGTGFGNTIY
NA | TRBJ1-1 | TRBV10-1 | TRBD1 | ASSEDRGSVDTKAF
NA | TRBJ2-1 | TRBV19 | NA | ASSIGANNEQF
NA | TRBJ2-5 | TRBV3-1/TRBV3-2 | NA | ASSRQTGRETQY
NA | TRBJ1-2 | TRBV3-1/TRBV3-2 | NA | ASSQGVGQPNYGYT
NA | TRBJ1-6 | TRBV19 | TRBD1 | ASSTRDSHSPLH
NA | TRBJ2-7 | TRBV28 | TRBD1 | ASTPGTGSNEQY
NA | TRBJ1-4 | TRBV6-5 | NA | ASSSGGGGEKLF
NA | TRBJ2-3 | TRBV24-1 | NA | ATSDSGFALGADTQY
NA | TRBJ2-2 | TRBV19 | NA | ASSTESSVVGAVGELF
NA | TRBJ1-3 | TRBV6-1 | NA | ASSEVENTIY
NA | TRBJ2-5 | TRBV5-1 | NA | ASSLGGWTVQETQY
once | TRBJ2-6 | TRBV2 | TRBD1 | ASSEAQGQGAGGANVLT
NA | TRBJ2-1 | TRBV6-5 | NA | ASSYAGRYNEQF
few | TRBJ2-1 | TRBV2 | TRBD2 | ASTRASGFWSSYNEQF
NA | TRBJ2-1 | TRBV19 | TRBD1 | ASSTQGAGNEQF
NA | TRBJ2-3 | TRBV27 | NA | ASSFSGGTSTDTQY
NA | TRBJ2-7 | TRBV28 | NA | ASRTRGFSYEQY
NA | TRBJ2-2 | TRBV6-5 | NA | ASSYGGRTGELF
NA | TRBJ2-2 | TRBV7-9 | TRBD2 | ASSFAGALGELF
few | TRBJ2-5 | TRBV27 | TRBD1 | ASSLAGQAQETQY
NA | TRBJ2-7 | TRBV15 | NA | ATSRTRTTYEQY
few | TRBJ1-4 | TRBV6-5 | NA | ASSYRSPNNEKLF
NA | TRBJ2-6 | TRBV3-1/TRBV3-2 | NA | ASTPTGTVSGANVLT
NA | TRBJ1-2 | TRBV5-4 | NA | ASSRRGSDGYT
NA | TRBJ1-1 | TRBV27 | NA | ASSSWRTVNTEAF
NA | TRBJ1-6 | TRBV2 | TRBD1 | ATLGTENSPLH
NA | TRBJ2-7 | TRBV9 | NA | ASSVDTPYEQY
NA | TRBJ2-3 | TRBV7-8 | TRBD2 | ASSPTAGEVFTDTQY
NA | TRBJ2-3 | TRBV4-2 | NA | ASSQEPGGTDTQY
NA | TRBJ2-1 | TRBV7-8 | TRBD1 | ASSLAPRVSYRGYNEQF
NA | TRBJ2-4 | TRBV11-2 | NA | ASSLAGSIQY
few | TRBJ1-6 | TRBV5-1 | TRBD1 | ASRMTGEGSPLH
NA | TRBJ2-7 | TRBV7-9 | NA | ASSPTRTDSYEQY
NA | TRBJ2-5 | TRBV4-1 | TRBD1 | ASSQRQGFQETQY